This T cell receptor beta chain was retrieved from a study of somatic mutations in cytotoxic T cells in rheumatoid arthritis. Positive selection using magnetic beads isolated the CD4+ and CD8+ cells (purity was checked by flow cytometry). TCRdb keeps only in-frame clones here, not all; method: immunoSEQ multiplex PCR. The sample contains 15,000 to 20,000 clones, around 80% of which appear only once. Concerning this clone itself: What it binds is not known.

Study results and caveats: Some patients, about an eighth of the roughly 60, had a largest CD8+ clone that exceeded 20% of CD8+ cells.

V was pared by 4 bases and J by 7 bases, with 5 bases between. CDR3 length: 12 amino acids. The germline V gene has CDR1 SGHTA and CDR2 FQGTGA. Sequencing was done on a sample of CD8+ T cells sorted from blood. The TCR originated in an adult with rheumatoid arthritis. The V call is TRBV7-3, the J call TRBJ1-6; no clear D. CDR3 sequence reads: CASSSPNSPLHF. CDR3 nucleotide sequence: TGTGCCAGCAGCTCTCCGAATTCACCCCTCCACTTT.